One and the same sample provided the 6 T cell receptor beta chains below, sequenced in a study of blood T cell repertoires in COVID-19. The protocol was immunoSEQ multiplex PCR, while the TCRdb copy is restricted to in-frame clones and leaves out a portion. The sample yields about 280,000 clones, around 83% seen once. The sample taken for sequencing was PBMCs or T cells enriched from blood (not recorded which). The receptors derive from a man between 35 and 55 years old who had been exposed to COVID-19.

This clone was seen only a few times. The rearrangement links TRBV11-2 to TRBJ2-3; no clear D gene. CDR1 is SGHAT and CDR2 is FQNNGV in the germline V gene. V shed 5 bases and J shed 3 bases, with 6 bases lying between them. The CDR3 is 12 residues long. In DNA form, the CDR3 reads TGTGCCAGCAGCCTAAATACAGATACGCAGTATTTT. Translated, it gives CASSLNTDTQYF.

This chain joins TRBV7-9 and TRBJ2-2; 7 nucleotides align to TRBD2. V was clipped by 5 bases and J by 0 bases; unmatched bases: 6. Germline V gives CDR1 SEHNR, CDR2 FQNEAQ (reference sequence). CDR3 length equals 16 residues. CDR3 residues: CASSPKLATNTGELFF. For the CDR3, the DNA is TGTGCCAGCAGCCCCAAACTAGCGACGAACACCGGGGAGCTGTTTTTT.

V gene TRBV5-1 combines with J gene TRBJ2-7; TRBD1 aligns across 9 bases. The CDR3 has 16 amino acids. CDR1 is SGHRS, CDR2 YFSETQ, per germline. V trimming: 2 bases; J trimming: 3 bases; junction bases outside the gene matches: 9. The CDR3 nucleotides read TGCGCCAGCAGCTTAGACTACAGGGGGCCCCACTACGAGCAGTACTTC. This gives the protein CASSLDYRGPHYEQYF.

This clone turned up a few times. The chain uses TRBV5-1 and TRBJ2-7; tentatively, D is TRBD1 (6 bases). The CDR3 is 17 residues long. V was shortened by 3 bases and J by 1 base, with 20 bases between the two germline ends. Germline-derived CDR1 and CDR2 are SGHRS and YFSETQ. CDR3 in DNA: TGCGCCAGCAGCTCGGACATGGAACAGGGCGCTTCCTACGAGCAGTACTTC. Translation gives CASSSDMEQGASYEQYF.

In this sample, this clone turned up once. V and J are TRBV7-9 and TRBJ1-2; 10 bases are a match to TRBD1. The trim removed 6 bases at V and 8 bases at J, leaving 3 bases unmatched. Per germline, CDR1 SEHNR and CDR2 FQNEAQ (reference sequence). This CDR3 spans 12 amino acids. For the CDR3, the DNA is TGTGCCAGCAGGGGGACAGGGGACGGCTACACCTTC. Translation gives CASRGTGDGYTF.

The chain recombines TRBV5-6 with TRBJ2-5; weak D call: TRBD2 (6 bases). Trimming stripped 3 bases from V and 5 bases from J, with 17 bases between. The V gene's germline CDR1 is SGHDT and CDR2 YYEEEE. CDR3 length: 15 residues. The CDR3 DNA reads TGTGCCAGCAGCTCACTAGTTTATGGGGGGGAGACCCAGTACTTC. It specifies CASSSLVYGGETQYF.